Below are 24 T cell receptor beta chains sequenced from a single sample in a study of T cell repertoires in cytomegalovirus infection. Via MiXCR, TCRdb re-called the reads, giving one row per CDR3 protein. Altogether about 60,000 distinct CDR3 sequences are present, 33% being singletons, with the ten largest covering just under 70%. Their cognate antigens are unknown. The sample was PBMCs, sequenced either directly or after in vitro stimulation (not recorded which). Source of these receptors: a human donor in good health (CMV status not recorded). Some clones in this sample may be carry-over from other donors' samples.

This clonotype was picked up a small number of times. CDR3 sequence reads: CASSLTRSYNEQFF. As DNA, the CDR3 is TGTGCCAGCAGCTTAACTCGCTCCTACAATGAGCAGTTCTTC. The V and J genes are TRBV11-2 and TRBJ2-1, with D unresolved. This CDR3 is built from 14 residues. Germline V gene sequence: CDR1 SGHAT, CDR2 FQNNGV. V was cut by 2 bases and J by 0 bases, with 5 bases left in between.

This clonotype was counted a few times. The CDR3 DNA follows: TGTGCCAGCACCCTCGACAGGCCCTACAATGAGCAGTTCTTC. Protein sequence: CASTLDRPYNEQFF. The V and J genes are TRBV28 and TRBJ2-1, with D perhaps matching TRBD1 (6 bases). Per germline, CDR1 MDHEN and CDR2 SYDVKM. The CDR3 consists of 14 residues. Trimming removed 7 bases at V and 2 bases at J, with 12 bases between.

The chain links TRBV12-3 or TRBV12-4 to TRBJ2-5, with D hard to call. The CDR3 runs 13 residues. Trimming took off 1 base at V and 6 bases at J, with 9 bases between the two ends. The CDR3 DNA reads TGTGCCAGCAGTTTAGTGGCGCGGAAGACCCAGTACTTC. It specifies CASSLVARKTQYF.

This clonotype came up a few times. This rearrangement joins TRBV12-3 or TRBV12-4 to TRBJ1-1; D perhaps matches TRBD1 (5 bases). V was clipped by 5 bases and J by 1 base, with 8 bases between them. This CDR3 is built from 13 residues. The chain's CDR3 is CASSIQANTEAFF. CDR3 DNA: TGTGCCAGCAGTATACAGGCGAACACTGAAGCTTTCTTT.

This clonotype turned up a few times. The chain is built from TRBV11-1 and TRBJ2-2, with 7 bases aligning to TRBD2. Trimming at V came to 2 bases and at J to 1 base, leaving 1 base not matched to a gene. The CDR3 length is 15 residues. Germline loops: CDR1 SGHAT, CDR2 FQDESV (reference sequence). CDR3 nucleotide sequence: TGTGCCAGCAGCTTACCTAGCGGGAACACCGGGGAGCTGTTTTTT. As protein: CASSLPSGNTGELFF.

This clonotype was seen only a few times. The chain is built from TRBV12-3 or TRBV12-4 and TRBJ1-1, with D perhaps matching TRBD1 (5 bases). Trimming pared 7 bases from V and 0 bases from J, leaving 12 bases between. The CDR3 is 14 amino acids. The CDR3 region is CASNHRRMNTEAFF. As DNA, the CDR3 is TGTGCCAGCAATCACAGGCGAATGAACACTGAAGCTTTCTTT.

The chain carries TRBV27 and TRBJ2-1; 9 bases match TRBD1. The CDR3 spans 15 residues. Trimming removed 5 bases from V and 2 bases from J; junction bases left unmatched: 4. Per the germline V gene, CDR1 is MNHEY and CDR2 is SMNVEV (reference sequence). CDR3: CASSRRQGAYNEQFF. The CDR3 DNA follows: TGTGCCAGCAGTAGAAGACAGGGGGCCTACAATGAGCAGTTCTTC.

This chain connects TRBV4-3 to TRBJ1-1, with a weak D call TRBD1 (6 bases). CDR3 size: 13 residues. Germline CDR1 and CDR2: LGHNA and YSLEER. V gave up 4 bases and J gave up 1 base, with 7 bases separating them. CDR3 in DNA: TGCGCCAGCAGCCGGACAGAGAACACTGAAGCTTTCTTT. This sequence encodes CASSRTENTEAFF.

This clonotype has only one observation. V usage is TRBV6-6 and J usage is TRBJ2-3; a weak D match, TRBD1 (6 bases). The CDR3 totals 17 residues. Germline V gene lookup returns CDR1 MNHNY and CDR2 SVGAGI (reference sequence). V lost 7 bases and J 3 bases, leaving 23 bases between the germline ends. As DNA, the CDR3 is TGTGCCAGCAACCCCCTCCGGGACACCCAACGAACAGATACGCAGTATTTT. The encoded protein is CASNPLRDTQRTDTQYF.

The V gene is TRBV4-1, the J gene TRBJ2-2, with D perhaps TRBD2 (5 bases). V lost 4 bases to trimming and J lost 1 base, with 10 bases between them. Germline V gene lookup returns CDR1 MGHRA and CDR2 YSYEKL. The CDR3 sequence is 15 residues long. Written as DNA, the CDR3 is TGCGCCAGCAGCCCGGGATGGAGGAACACCGGGGAGCTGTTTTTT. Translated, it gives CASSPGWRNTGELFF.

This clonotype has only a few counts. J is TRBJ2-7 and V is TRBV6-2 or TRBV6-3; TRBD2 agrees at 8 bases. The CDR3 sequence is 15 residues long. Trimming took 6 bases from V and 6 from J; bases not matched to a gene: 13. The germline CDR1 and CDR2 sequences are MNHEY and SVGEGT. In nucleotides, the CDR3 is TGTGCCAGCAGACTCCTACTAGCGGTTCGTAGCGAGCAGTACTTC. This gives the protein CASRLLLAVRSEQYF.

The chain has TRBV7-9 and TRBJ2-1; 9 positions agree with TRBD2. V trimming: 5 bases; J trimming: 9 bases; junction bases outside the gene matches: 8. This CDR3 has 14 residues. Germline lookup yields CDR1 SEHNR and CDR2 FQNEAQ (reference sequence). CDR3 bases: TGTGCCAGCAGCCCTATAGCGGGGGCCGGTGAGCAGTTCTTC. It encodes CASSPIAGAGEQFF.

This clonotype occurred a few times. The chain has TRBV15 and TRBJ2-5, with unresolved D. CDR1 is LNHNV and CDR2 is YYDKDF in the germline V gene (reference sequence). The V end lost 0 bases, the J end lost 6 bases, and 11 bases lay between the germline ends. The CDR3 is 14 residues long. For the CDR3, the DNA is TGTGCCACCAGCAGAGAGGGCGTTATGAAGACCCAGTACTTC. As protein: CATSREGVMKTQYF. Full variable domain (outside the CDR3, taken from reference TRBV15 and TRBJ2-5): DAMVIQNPRYQVTQFGKPVTLSCSQTLNHNVMYWYQQKSSQAPKLLFHYYDKDFNNEADTPDNFQSRRPNTSFCFLDIRSPGLGDTAMYLCATSREGVMKTQYFGPGTRLLVL.

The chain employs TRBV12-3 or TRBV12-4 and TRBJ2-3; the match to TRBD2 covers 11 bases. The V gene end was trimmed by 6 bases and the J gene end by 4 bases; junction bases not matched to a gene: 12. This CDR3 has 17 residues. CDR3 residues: CASRGWRGLAGSDTQYF. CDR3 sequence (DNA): TGTGCCAGCAGGGGCTGGCGCGGACTAGCGGGTTCAGATACGCAGTATTTT.

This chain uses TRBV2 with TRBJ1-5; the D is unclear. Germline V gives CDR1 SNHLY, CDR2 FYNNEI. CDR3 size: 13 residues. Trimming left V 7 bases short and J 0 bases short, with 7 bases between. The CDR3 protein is CASKQYSNQPQHF. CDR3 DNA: TGTGCCAGCAAACAGTATAGCAATCAGCCCCAGCATTTT.

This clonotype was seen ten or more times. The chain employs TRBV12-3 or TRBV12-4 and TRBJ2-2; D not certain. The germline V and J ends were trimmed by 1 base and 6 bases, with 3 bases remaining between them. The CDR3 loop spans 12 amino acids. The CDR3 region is CASSLGAGELFF. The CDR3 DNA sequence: TGTGCCAGCAGTTTAGGTGCCGGGGAGCTGTTTTTT.

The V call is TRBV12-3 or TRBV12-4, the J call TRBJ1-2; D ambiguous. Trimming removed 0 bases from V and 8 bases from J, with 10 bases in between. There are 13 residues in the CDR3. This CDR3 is CASSLASEEGYTF. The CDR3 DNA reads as TGTGCCAGCAGTTTAGCGTCTGAGGAAGGCTACACCTTC.

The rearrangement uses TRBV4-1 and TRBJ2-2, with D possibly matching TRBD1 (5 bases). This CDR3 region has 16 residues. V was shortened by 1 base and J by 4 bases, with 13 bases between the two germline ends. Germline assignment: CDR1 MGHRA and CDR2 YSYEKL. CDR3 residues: CASSQGPGFGTGELFF. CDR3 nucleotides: TGCGCCAGCAGCCAAGGTCCAGGGTTCGGCACCGGGGAGCTGTTTTTT.

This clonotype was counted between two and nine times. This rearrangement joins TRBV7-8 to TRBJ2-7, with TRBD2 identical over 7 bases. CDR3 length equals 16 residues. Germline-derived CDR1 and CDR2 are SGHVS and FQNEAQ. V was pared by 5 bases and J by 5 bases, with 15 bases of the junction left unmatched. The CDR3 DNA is TGTGCCAGCAGCCCCGCCCACTGGCGGGAGTTCCACGAGCAGTACTTC. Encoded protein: CASSPAHWREFHEQYF.

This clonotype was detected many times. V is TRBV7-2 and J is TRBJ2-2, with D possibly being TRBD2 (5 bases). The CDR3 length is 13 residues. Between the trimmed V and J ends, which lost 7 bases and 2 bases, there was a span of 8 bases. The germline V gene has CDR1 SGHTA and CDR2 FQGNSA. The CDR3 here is CASTLANTGELFF. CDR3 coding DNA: TGTGCCAGCACCCTAGCCAACACCGGGGAGCTGTTTTTT.

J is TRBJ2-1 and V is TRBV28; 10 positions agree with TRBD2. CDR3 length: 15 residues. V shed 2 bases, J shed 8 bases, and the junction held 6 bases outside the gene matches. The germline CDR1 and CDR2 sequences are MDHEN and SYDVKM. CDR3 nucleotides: TGTGCCAGCAGTTTAGTTAGCGGGGGGTCGGATGAGCAGTTCTTC. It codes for CASSLVSGGSDEQFF.

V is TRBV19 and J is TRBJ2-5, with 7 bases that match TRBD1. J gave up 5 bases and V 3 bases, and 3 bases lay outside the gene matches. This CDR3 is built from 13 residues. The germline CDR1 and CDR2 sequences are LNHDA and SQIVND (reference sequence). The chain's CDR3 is CASSMTGLETQYF. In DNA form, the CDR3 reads TGTGCCAGTAGTATGACAGGGCTGGAGACCCAGTACTTC.

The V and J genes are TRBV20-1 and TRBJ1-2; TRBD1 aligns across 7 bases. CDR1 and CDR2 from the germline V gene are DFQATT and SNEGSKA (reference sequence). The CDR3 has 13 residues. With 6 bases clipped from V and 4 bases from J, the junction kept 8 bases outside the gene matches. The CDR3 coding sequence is TGCAGTGCCGTAGACAGGGAAGTCTATGGCTACACCTTC. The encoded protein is CSAVDREVYGYTF.

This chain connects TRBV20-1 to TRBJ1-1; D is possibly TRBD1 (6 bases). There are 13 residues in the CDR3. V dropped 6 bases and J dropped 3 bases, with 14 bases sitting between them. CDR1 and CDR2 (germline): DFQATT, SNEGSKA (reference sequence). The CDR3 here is CSAQGLSDTEAFF. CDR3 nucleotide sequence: TGCAGTGCACAGGGTTTGTCGGACACTGAAGCTTTCTTT.